This TCR beta chain was profiled in a study of T cell changes during pregnancy in multiple sclerosis. The CDR3 extends over 15 amino acids. Germline CDR1 LNHDA, CDR2 SQIVND (reference sequence). The trim removed 6 bases at V and 1 base at J, leaving 4 bases unmatched. Profiling relied on immunoSEQ multiplex PCR, and the TCRdb table lists in-frame clones only, not all of them. The sample records around 77,000 clones, roughly 92% being singletons. The sample was peripheral blood, taken in the third trimester of pregnancy. The clonotype comes from a female donor with multiple sclerosis, enrolled in a pregnancy study. V and J are TRBV19 and TRBJ2-2; 8 bases fit TRBD2. The DNA for the CDR3 is TGTGCCAGTAGACCTACTAGCGGGAACACCGGGGAGCTGTTTTTT. As protein: CASRPTSGNTGELFF.